This T cell receptor (beta chain) was observed in a study of response to subunit inactivated influenza vaccine. TCRdb re-analysed the RT-PCR reads in MiXCR, keeping a single row per CDR3 protein. The sample lists roughly 790,000 distinct CDR3 sequences; around 20% were seen once. This clonotype was sampled from a man between 45 and 60 years old who received an inactivated influenza vaccine. The specimen comprised PBMCs from blood, sampled around 5 days after vaccination.

The CDR3 loop reads CASSLRRMNTEAFF. The DNA for the CDR3 is TGTGCCAGCAGTTTACGACGGATGAACACTGAAGCTTTCTTT. The genes are TRBV12-3 or TRBV12-4 and TRBJ1-1; D is unresolved. V lost 2 bases and J 0 bases, leaving 7 bases between the germline ends. The CDR3 runs to 14 residues.